Shown below are 18 T cell receptor beta chains from a single sample sequenced in a study of cytomegalovirus exposure and HLA in healthy donors. The PCR contained 60 Vbeta and 13 Jbeta primers. Some clones are missing from TCRdb's copy, which holds only in-frame ones; the method was immunoSEQ multiplex PCR. The sample includes roughly 120,000 clones, roughly 80% of them seen just once. Sample: PBMCs. The receptors were sampled from a male donor in good health and CMV-seronegative.

This clone was observed a handful of times. This chain uses TRBV14 with TRBJ2-3; D might be TRBD1 (6 bases). V was shortened by 2 bases and J by 1 base, with 7 bases between the two germline ends. CDR1 and CDR2 (germline): SGHDN, FVKESK. CDR3 length equals 14 residues. CDR3 loop: CASSQWTGTDTQYF. CDR3 nucleotides: TGTGCCAGCAGCCAATGGACAGGCACAGATACGCAGTATTTT.

This rearrangement joins TRBV6-6 to TRBJ2-1; 7 bases match TRBD2. With 6 bases clipped from V and 14 bases from J, the junction kept 13 bases outside the gene matches. The CDR3 consists of 13 residues. Germline values: CDR1 MNHNY, CDR2 SVGAGI (reference sequence). The CDR3 reads CASRAVSEREEFF. For the CDR3, the DNA is TGTGCCAGCAGAGCGGTTTCCGAGCGGGAAGAGTTCTTC.

The genes are TRBV19 and TRBJ2-2; D is possibly TRBD2 (5 bases). From germline, CDR1 is LNHDA and CDR2 SQIVND (reference sequence). Trimming pared 6 bases from V and 4 bases from J, leaving 18 bases between. This CDR3 comprises 16 residues. The CDR3 DNA reads TGTGCCAGTAGCCCACCGGAAAGAGGGAGCACCGGGGAGCTGTTTTTT. Translating it yields CASSPPERGSTGELFF.

The CDR3 here is CASSLGDRVGNQPQHF. The DNA for the CDR3 is TGCGCCAGCAGCTTGGGGGACAGGGTTGGCAATCAGCCCCAGCATTTT. The chain joins TRBV5-1 to TRBJ1-5; 9 nucleotides agree with TRBD1. Germline CDR1 is SGHRS and CDR2 is YFSETQ. J was trimmed by 2 bases and V by 0 bases; bases with no gene match: 3. CDR3 length: 16 residues.

The chain is built from TRBV5-5 and TRBJ2-1; no definite D call. The CDR3 is made up of 12 amino acids. Trimming stripped 1 base from V and 5 bases from J, with 4 bases between. Per the germline V gene, CDR1 is SGHKS and CDR2 is YYEKEE (reference sequence). CDR3 in DNA: TGTGCCAGCAGCTTGACTGACAATGAGCAGTTCTTC. Protein sequence: CASSLTDNEQFF.

The chain joins TRBV6-1 to TRBJ2-4; D remains ambiguous. Trimming left V 3 bases short and J 6 bases short, with 6 bases between. The CDR3 covers 12 residues. From germline, CDR1 is MNHNS and CDR2 SASEGT. The DNA of the CDR3 is TGTGCCAGCAGTGATTGGAGAAACATTCAGTACTTC. Translated, it gives CASSDWRNIQYF.

The V call is TRBV18, the J call TRBJ2-5, with 9 bases identical to TRBD1. Germline V gene sequence: CDR1 KGHSH, CDR2 LQKENI. This CDR3 spans 12 amino acids. The V gene end was trimmed by 6 bases and the J gene end by 4 bases; junction bases not matched to a gene: 0. The CDR3 bases are TGTGCCAGCTCGGACAGGGGAGAGACCCAGTACTTC. Encoded protein: CASSDRGETQYF.

The chain has TRBV27 and TRBJ2-1; D gene uncertain. The CDR3 runs to 14 residues. The germline V and J ends were trimmed by 6 bases and 5 bases, with 14 bases remaining between them. CDR1 MNHEY and CDR2 SMNVEV come from the germline V gene (reference sequence). In DNA form, the CDR3 reads TGTGCCAGCAGCCGGCTAGGCACGGACAATGAGCAGTTCTTC. Residues: CASSRLGTDNEQFF.

The V call is TRBV30, the J call TRBJ1-1, with D maybe TRBD1 (6 bases). The CDR3 spans 18 residues. Germline V gene sequence: CDR1 GTSNPN, CDR2 SVGIG (reference sequence). Deletions cut 0 bases from V and 3 bases from J, with 23 bases between. CDR3 sequence reads: CAWSVRYRDFMGDTEAFF. For the CDR3, the DNA is TGTGCCTGGAGTGTACGGTACAGGGATTTTATGGGGGACACTGAAGCTTTCTTT.

CDR3 loop: CASSTPDRIRETQYF. The CDR3 region has the DNA TGTGCCAGCAGCACCCCGGACAGAATACGAGAGACCCAGTACTTC. The gene calls are TRBV7-9 and TRBJ2-5, with D possibly matching TRBD1 (6 bases). This CDR3 contains 15 residues. V shed 5 bases and J shed 4 bases, with 17 bases lying between them. Germline V gene data show CDR1 as SEHNR and CDR2 as FQNEAQ (reference sequence).

The chain combines TRBV5-4 with TRBJ1-3, with D perhaps matching TRBD1 (5 bases). Between the trimmed V and J ends, which lost 3 bases and 4 bases, there was a span of 17 bases. Germline V gene lookup returns CDR1 SGHNT and CDR2 YYREEE (reference sequence). This CDR3 region has 16 residues. As DNA, the CDR3 is TGTGCCAGCAGCTCCGGGGGACGGTCCAAAGGAAACACCATATATTTT. It specifies CASSSGGRSKGNTIYF.

CDR3 sequence: CAISVYSGRDSYEQYF. The CDR3 DNA is TGTGCCATCAGTGTCTATAGCGGGAGGGACTCCTACGAGCAGTACTTC. The chain recombines TRBV10-3 with TRBJ2-7, with 11 bases that match TRBD2. The CDR3 runs 16 residues. V shed 4 bases and J 0 bases; nucleotides not matched to a gene: 5. Germline V gene lookup returns CDR1 ENHRY and CDR2 SYGVKD.

V is TRBV27 and J is TRBJ2-1, with D perhaps TRBD1 (6 bases). CDR3 size: 14 residues. V gave up 2 bases and J gave up 8 bases, with 13 bases separating them. The germline CDR1 and CDR2 sequences are MNHEY and SMNVEV (reference sequence). CDR3 residues: CASSLVQGGDEQFF. The CDR3 nucleotides read TGTGCCAGCAGTTTAGTACAGGGCGGAGATGAGCAGTTCTTC.

The V and J genes are TRBV11-2 and TRBJ2-7, with D maybe TRBD2 (6 bases). V was cut by 3 bases and J by 0 bases, with 15 bases left in between. This CDR3 contains 16 residues. Germline V gene data show CDR1 as SGHAT and CDR2 as FQNNGV. Here the CDR3 DNA reads TGTGCCAGCAGCTTGAGGAGGGCAGTTGCCTCCTACGAGCAGTACTTC. Translation gives CASSLRRAVASYEQYF.

The chain uses TRBV2 and TRBJ1-1; 9 bases fit TRBD1. Trimming at V came to 1 base and at J to 7 bases, leaving 4 bases not matched to a gene. Germline V lookup: CDR1 SNHLY, CDR2 FYNNEI. The CDR3 is 14 residues long. CDR3 coding DNA: TGTGCCAGCAGTGAAGGACAGGGGGTGGATGAAGCTTTCTTT. Amino acid sequence: CASSEGQGVDEAFF.

This clone was detected only once. The chain links TRBV27 to TRBJ1-2; D not resolved. The CDR3 sequence is 13 residues long. V was clipped by 0 bases and J by 3 bases, with 5 bases between them. Germline V lookup: CDR1 MNHEY, CDR2 SMNVEV (reference sequence). This CDR3 is CASSLSGYYGYTF. CDR3 DNA: TGTGCCAGCAGTTTATCCGGGTACTATGGCTACACCTTC.

The chain links TRBV27 to TRBJ1-1, with TRBD1 as a possible D gene (6 bases). Germline CDR1 and CDR2: MNHEY and SMNVEV (reference sequence). V was trimmed by 6 bases and J by 1 base, leaving 15 bases between them. The length of the CDR3 is 15 residues. CDR3 in amino acids: CASSRFTGRNTEAFF. The CDR3 DNA reads TGTGCCAGCAGCCGATTTACAGGGAGGAACACTGAAGCTTTCTTT.

J is TRBJ2-1 and V is TRBV19, with D perhaps matching TRBD1 (6 bases). The germline V gene encodes CDR1 LNHDA and CDR2 SQIVND (reference sequence). This CDR3 contains 15 residues. V lost 1 base, J lost 1 base, and 8 bases lay in between. For the CDR3, the DNA is TGTGCCAGTAGTATAGCACAGGGATCCTACAATGAGCAGTTCTTC. Translation gives CASSIAQGSYNEQFF.